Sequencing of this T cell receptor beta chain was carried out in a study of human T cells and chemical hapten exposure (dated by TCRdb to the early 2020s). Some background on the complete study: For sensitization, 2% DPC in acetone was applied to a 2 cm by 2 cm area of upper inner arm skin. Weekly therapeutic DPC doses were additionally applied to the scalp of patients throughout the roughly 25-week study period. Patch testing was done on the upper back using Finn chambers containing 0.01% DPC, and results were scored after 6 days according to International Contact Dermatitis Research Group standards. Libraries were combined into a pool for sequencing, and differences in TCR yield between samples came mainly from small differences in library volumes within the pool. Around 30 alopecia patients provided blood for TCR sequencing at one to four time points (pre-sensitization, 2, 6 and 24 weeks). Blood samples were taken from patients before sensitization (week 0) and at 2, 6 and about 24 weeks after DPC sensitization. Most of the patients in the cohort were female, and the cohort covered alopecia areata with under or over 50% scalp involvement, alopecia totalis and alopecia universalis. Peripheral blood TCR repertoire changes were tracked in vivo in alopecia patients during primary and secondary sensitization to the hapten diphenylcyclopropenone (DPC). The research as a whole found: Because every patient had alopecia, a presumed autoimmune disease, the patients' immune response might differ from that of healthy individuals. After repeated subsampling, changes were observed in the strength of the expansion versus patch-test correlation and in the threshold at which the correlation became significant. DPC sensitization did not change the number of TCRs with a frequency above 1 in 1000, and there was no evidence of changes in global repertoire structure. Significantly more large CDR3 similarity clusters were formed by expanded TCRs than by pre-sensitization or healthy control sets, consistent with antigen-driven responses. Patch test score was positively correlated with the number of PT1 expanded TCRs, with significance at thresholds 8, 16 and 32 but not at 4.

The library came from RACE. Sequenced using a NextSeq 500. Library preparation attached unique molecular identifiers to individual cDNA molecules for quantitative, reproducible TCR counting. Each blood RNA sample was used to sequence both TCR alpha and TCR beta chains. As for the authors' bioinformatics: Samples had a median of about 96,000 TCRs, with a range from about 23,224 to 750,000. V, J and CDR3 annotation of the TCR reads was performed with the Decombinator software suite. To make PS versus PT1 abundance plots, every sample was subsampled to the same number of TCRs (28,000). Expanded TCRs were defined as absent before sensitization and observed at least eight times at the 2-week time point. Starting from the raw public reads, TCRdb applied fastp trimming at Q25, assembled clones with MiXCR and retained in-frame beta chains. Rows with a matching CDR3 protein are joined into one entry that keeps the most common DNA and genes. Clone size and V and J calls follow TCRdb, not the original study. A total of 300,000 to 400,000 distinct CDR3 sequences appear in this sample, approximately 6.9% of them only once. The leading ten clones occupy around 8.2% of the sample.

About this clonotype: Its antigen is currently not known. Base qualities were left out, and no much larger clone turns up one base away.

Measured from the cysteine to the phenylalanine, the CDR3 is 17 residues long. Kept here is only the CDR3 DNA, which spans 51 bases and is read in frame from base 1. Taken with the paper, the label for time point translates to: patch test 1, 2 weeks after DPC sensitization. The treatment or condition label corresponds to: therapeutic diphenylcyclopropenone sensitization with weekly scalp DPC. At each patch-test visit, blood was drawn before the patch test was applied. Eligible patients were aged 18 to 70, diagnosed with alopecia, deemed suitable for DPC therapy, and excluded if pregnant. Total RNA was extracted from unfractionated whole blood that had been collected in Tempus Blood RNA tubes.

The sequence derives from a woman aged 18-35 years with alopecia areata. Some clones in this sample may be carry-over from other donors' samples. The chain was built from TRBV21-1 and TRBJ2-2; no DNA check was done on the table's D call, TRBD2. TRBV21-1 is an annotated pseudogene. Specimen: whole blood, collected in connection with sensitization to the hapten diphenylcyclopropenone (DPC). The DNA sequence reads TGTGCCAGCAGCCCCTTACTAGCGGGGAGGAACACCGGGGAGCTGTTTTTT. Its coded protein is CASSPLLAGRNTGELFF.